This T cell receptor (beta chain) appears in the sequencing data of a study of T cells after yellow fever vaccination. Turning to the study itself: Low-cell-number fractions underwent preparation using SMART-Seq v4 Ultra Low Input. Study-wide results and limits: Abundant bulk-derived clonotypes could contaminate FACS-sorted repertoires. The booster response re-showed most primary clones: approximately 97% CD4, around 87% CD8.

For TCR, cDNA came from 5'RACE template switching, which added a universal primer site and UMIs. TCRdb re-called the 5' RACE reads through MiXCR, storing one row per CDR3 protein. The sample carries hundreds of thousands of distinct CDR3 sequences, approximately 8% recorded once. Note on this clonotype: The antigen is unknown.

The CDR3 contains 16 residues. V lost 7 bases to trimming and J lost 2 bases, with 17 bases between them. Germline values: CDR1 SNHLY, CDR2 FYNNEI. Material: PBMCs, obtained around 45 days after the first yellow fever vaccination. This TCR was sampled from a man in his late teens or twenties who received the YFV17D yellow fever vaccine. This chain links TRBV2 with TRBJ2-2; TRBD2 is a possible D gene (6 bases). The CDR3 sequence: CASNLGGPINTGELFF. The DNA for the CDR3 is TGTGCCAGCAATTTGGGGGGACCGATAAACACCGGGGAGCTGTTTTTT.